Shown below are 2 T cell receptor beta chains from a single sample sequenced in a study of cytomegalovirus exposure and HLA in healthy donors. Primers: 60 Vbeta forward and 13 Jbeta reverse. Produced via immunoSEQ multiplex PCR; TCRdb's table is partial and in-frame only. The sample comprises 100,000 to 150,000 clones, about two thirds of which are singletons, and over 2% rests with the top ten. Input material: PBMCs. The receptors were gathered from a woman aged 55-69 years in good health and CMV-seropositive.

The rearrangement uses TRBV7-9 and TRBJ1-1, with a tentative D call TRBD1 (5 bases). Germline lookup yields CDR1 SEHNR and CDR2 FQNEAQ (reference sequence). The V and J ends lost 5 bases and 1 base respectively, with 14 bases between them. The CDR3 is made up of 15 amino acids. As DNA, the CDR3 is TGTGCCAGCAGCCACCAAAGCGGGGCGAACACTGAAGCTTTCTTT. It codes for CASSHQSGANTEAFF. The full variable domain, its missing parts supplied by reference TRBV7-9 and TRBJ1-1, is DTGVSQNPRHKITKRGQNVTFRCDPISEHNRLYWYRQTLGQGPEFLTYFQNEAQLEKSRLLSDRFSAERPKGSFSTLEIQRTEQGDSAMYLCASSHQSGANTEAFFGQGTRLTVV.

The rearrangement uses TRBV7-9 and TRBJ2-7; a weak D match, TRBD2 (5 bases). In germline, CDR1 is SEHNR, CDR2 FQNEAQ (reference sequence). The CDR3 runs 17 residues. Deletions cut 5 bases from V and 2 bases from J, with 22 bases between. In nucleotides, the CDR3 is TGTGCCAGCAGCCCTCCGCTGCAACCGGGATCTGCCTACGAGCAGTACTTC. It encodes CASSPPLQPGSAYEQYF.